Presented here are 8 T cell receptor beta chains from one specimen sequenced in a study of shared clonotypes between healthy human individuals. Profiling relied on immunoSEQ multiplex PCR, and the TCRdb table lists in-frame clones only, not all of them. This sample has hundreds of thousands of clones, with more than 70% found just once. Sequencing was done on a sample of PBMCs. The source of these receptors is a woman aged 40 to 49 in good health. Some clones in this sample may be carry-over from other donors' samples.

The chain uses TRBV30 and TRBJ2-3; TRBD2 matches 9 bases. CDR1 and CDR2 from the germline V gene are GTSNPN and SVGIG (reference sequence). The CDR3 length is 14 residues. Trimming cost V 3 bases and J 2 bases; bases outside gene matches: 3. Written as DNA, the CDR3 is TGTGCCTGGAGAGCTAGCGGGAACACAGATACGCAGTATTTT. Residues: CAWRASGNTDTQYF.

This clone was counted a single time. This chain uses TRBV28 with TRBJ2-6; no clear D gene. The CDR3 sequence is 16 residues long. V lost 6 bases, J lost 0 bases, and 12 bases lay in between. CDR1 MDHEN and CDR2 SYDVKM come from the germline V gene. CDR3 region: CASSIGTSSGANVLTF. The CDR3 coding sequence is TGTGCCAGCAGCATAGGAACGTCCTCTGGGGCCAACGTCCTGACTTTC.

To note about this clone: With only one base between it and a far larger clone, this is likely a read error. Distinct nucleotide sequences in the sample also encode this CDR3. The chain is built from TRBV29-1 and TRBJ1-5, with a possible D match to TRBD1 (5 bases). The ends were cut back, 6 bases at V and 1 base at J, with 13 bases in the middle. Germline loops: CDR1 SQVTM, CDR2 ANQGSEA. This CDR3 is 14 amino acids long. DNA of the CDR3: TGCAGCGTAGCCACGGACATCAGCAATCAGCCCCAGCATTTT. This codes for CSVATDISNQPQHF.

To note about this clone: Given a far larger clone just one base away, this is likely a sequencing read error. The chain joins TRBV18 to TRBJ2-4; D remains ambiguous. CDR3 length: 16 amino acids. Between the trimmed V and J ends, which lost 5 bases and 1 base, there was a span of 15 bases. From germline, CDR1 is KGHSH and CDR2 LQKENI. CDR3 residues: CASSSLRIGAKNIQYF. The CDR3, as DNA: TGTGCCAGCTCATCCCTTAGGATCGGGGCCAAAAACATTCAGTACTTC.

Comments on this clone: Since a far larger clone is one base different, this is likely a read error. The DNA of the CDR3 is TGTGCCTGGAGTGTACAACAGAACACCAGGGAGCTGTTTTTT. Encoded protein: CAWSVQQNTRELFF. The chain has TRBV30 and TRBJ2-2; D unresolved. The CDR3 contains 14 residues. Germline loops: CDR1 GTSNPN, CDR2 SVGIG (reference sequence).

V usage is TRBV28 and J usage is TRBJ2-7, with 8 bases aligning to TRBD1. Germline loops: CDR1 MDHEN, CDR2 SYDVKM. The CDR3 is 17 amino acids. Losses at the gene ends were 5 bases for V and 4 bases for J; bases not matched to a gene: 16. As DNA, the CDR3 is TGTGCCAGCAGTCCCCCCTCCGTCGGGACAGGAGGATACGAGCAGTACTTC. Translation gives CASSPPSVGTGGYEQYF. The full variable domain, in which reference TRBV28 and TRBJ2-7 provide the parts outside the CDR3, is DVKVTQSSRYLVKRTGEKVFLECVQDMDHENMFWYRQDPGLGLRLIYFSYDVKMKEKGDIPEGYSVSREKKERFSLILESASTNQTSMYLCASSPPSVGTGGYEQYFGPGTRLTVT.

V gene TRBV30 combines with J gene TRBJ1-2; D gene ambiguous. The CDR3 is 14 amino acids. Germline values: CDR1 GTSNPN, CDR2 SVGIG (reference sequence). Trimming stripped 1 base from V and 1 base from J, with 10 bases between. This CDR3 is CAWSERTYNYGYTF. DNA of the CDR3: TGTGCCTGGAGTGAGAGGACTTATAACTATGGCTACACCTTC.

The chain is built from TRBV7-2 and TRBJ1-2, with TRBD1 as a possible D gene (5 bases). Germline V gene data show CDR1 as SGHTA and CDR2 as FQGNSA. There are 14 residues in the CDR3. V dropped 6 bases and J dropped 3 bases, with 14 bases sitting between them. CDR3 sequence: CASRLNGADYGYTF. In DNA form, the CDR3 reads TGTGCCAGCAGGTTGAACGGGGCAGACTATGGCTACACCTTC.